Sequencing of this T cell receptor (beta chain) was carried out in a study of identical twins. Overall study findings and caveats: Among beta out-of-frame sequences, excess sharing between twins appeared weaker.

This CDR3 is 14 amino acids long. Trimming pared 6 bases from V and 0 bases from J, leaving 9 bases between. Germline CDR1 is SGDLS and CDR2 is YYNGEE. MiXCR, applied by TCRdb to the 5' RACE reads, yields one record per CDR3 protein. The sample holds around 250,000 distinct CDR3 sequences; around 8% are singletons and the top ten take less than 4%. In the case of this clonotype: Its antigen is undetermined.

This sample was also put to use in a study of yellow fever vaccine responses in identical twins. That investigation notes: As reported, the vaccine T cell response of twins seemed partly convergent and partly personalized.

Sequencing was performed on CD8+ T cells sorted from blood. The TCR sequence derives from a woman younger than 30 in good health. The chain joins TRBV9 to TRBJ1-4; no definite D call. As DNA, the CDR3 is TGTGCCAGCACGTCGGGTTCAACTAATGAAAAACTGTTTTTT. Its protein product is CASTSGSTNEKLFF. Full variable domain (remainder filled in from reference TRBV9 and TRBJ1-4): DSGVTQTPKHLITATGQRVTLRCSPRSGDLSVYWYQQSLDQGLQFLIQYYNGEERAKGNILERFSAQQFPDLHSELNLSSLELGDSALYFCASTSGSTNEKLFFGSGTQLSVL.